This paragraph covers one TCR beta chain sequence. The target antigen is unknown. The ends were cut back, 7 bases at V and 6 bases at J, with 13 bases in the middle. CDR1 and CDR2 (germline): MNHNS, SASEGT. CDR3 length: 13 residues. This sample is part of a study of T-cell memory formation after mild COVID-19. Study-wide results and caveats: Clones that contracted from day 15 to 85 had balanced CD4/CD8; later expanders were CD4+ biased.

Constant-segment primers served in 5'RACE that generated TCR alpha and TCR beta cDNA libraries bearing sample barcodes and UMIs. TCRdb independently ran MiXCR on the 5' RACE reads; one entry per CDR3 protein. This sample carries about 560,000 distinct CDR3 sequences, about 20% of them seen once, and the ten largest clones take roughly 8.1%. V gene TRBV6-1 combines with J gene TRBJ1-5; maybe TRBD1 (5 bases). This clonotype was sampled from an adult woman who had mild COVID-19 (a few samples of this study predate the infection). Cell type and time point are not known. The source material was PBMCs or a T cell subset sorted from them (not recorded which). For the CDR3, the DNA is TGTGCCAGCACTTCAGGGTTAAGTCAGCCCCAGCATTTT. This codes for CASTSGLSQPQHF.